This T cell receptor (beta chain) was sequenced during a study of siplizumab effects on memory and regulatory T cells (dated by TCRdb to 2018 to 2020). Notes on the research overall: The effect of the anti-CD2 antibody siplizumab on alloreactive T-cell subsets was examined in allogeneic mixed lymphocyte reactions constructed from human PBMCs. The paper as a whole reports these results and caveats: Sequences below about 10^-5 frequency were poorly captured, so only a minor fraction of alloreactive clones could be mapped to unstimulated subsets. No functional confirmation was obtained for the suppressive function of proliferating Tregs from siplizumab cultures. Roughly 80-95% of proliferating CD4+ or CD8+ clones could not be assigned a naive or memory phenotype. Of the alloreactive CD4+ clones that could be mapped, the Treg-derived share averaged 68.8% with siplizumab compared with approximately 30% in control reactions. The cumulative frequency of alloreactive sequences that could be traced back to unstimulated CD4+ memory T cells was significantly reduced by siplizumab. Greater diversity appeared to be present in unstimulated naive T cells than in memory T cells, and a substantial contribution to the alloresponse seemed to be made by naive cells.

TCRbeta CDR3 sequencing was performed on sorted unstimulated T cells and on proliferating T cells recovered from mixed lymphocyte reactions. Fresh whole blood from more than 8 HLA-typed healthy donors was used as the source from which PBMCs were isolated. The library was made by the immunoSEQ multiplex PCR assay. The deep sequencing platform assayed approximately 100,000 TCR templates per sample. Genomic DNA extracted from sorted T cells was used for TCRbeta CDR3 sequencing. Per the original workflow: The R programming language was used for the clonal analysis of the TCRbeta CDR3 data. Alloreactive CD4+ and CD8+ clones were identified by comparing unstimulated samples to CFSE-low samples taken after the reaction. Regulatory or non-regulatory origin was assigned to alloreactive CD4+ clones by matching of sequences to sorted unstimulated Treg and non-Treg repertoires. TCRdb holds this immuneACCESS table with in-frame rearrangements only. Some clones are missing; in checked studies, unresolved V genes explain under half, and the rest has no known cause. The DNA was the basis for D and trimming; V, J and clone size are from that table. A total of tens of thousands of clones appear in this sample, about 92% of them only once. About two fifths of the sample is in the top ten clones.

CDR1 and CDR2 were assigned from the germline V gene as ENHRY and SYGVKD. The germline ends are 13 bases apart after V is trimmed by 8 bases and J by 3 bases. The CDR3 covers 13 residues, taking in both the cysteine and the phenylalanine. The kept DNA is CDR3 alone, 39 bases in frame from the first base. On this clone itself: Its antigen remains unidentified. No much larger clone exists at a distance of one base, and base qualities are not known.

Sequencing was carried out using CD8+ T cells sorted from blood. This sequence originates from a human donor in good health. The sequence is built from TRBV10-3 and TRBJ1-2; perhaps TRBD1 is the D gene, with 5 bases matching. The CDR3 is CAIGRQGDYGYTF. The base sequence is TGTGCCATCGGAAGGCAGGGAGACTATGGCTACACCTTC.